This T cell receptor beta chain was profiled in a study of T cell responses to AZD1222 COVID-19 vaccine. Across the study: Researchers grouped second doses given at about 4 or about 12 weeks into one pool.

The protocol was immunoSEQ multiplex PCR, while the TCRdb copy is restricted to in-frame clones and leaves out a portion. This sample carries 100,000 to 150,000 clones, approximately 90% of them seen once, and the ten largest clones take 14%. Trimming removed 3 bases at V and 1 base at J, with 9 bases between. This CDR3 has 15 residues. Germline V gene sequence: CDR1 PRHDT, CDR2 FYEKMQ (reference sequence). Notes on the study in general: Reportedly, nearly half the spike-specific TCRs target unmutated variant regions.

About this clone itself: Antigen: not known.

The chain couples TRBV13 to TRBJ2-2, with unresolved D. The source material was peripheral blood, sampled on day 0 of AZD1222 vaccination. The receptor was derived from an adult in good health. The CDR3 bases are TGTGCCAGCAGCTTTCGGCAGGTGAACACCGGGGAGCTGTTTTTT. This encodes CASSFRQVNTGELFF. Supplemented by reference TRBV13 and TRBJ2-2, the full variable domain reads AAGVIQSPRHLIKEKRETATLKCYPIPRHDTVYWYQQGPGQDPQFLISFYEKMQSDKGSIPDRFSAQQFSDYHSELNMSSLELGDSALYFCASSFRQVNTGELFFGEGSRLTVL.